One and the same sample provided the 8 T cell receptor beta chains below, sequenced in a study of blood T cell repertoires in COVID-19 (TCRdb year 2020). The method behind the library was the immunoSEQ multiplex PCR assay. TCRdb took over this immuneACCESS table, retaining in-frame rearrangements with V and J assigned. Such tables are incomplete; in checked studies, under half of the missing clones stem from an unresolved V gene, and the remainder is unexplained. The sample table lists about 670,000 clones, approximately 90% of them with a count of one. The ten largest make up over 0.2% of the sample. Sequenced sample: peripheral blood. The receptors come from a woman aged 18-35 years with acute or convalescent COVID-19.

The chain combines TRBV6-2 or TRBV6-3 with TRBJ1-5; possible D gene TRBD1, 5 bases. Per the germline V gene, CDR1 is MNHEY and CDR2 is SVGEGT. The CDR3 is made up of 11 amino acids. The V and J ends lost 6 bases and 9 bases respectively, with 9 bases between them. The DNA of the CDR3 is TGTGCCAGCAGCTGGGGGGGGCCCCAGCATTTT. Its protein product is CASSWGGPQHF.

The DNA for the CDR3 is TGTGCCAGCAGCGCCGGGACAGGGATTACTGGAAACACCATATATTTT. Its protein product is CASSAGTGITGNTIYF. The rearrangement uses TRBV9 and TRBJ1-3; TRBD1 matches at 9 bases. CDR1 is SGDLS and CDR2 is YYNGEE in the germline V gene. Losses at the gene ends were 3 bases for V and 2 bases for J; bases not matched to a gene: 6. This CDR3 spans 16 amino acids.

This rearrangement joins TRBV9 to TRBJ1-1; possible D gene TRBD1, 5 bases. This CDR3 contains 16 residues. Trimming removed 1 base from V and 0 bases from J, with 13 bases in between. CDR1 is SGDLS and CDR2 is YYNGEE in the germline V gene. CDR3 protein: CASSVPSGGLNTEAFF. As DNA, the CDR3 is TGTGCCAGCAGCGTACCGTCGGGGGGACTGAACACTGAAGCTTTCTTT.

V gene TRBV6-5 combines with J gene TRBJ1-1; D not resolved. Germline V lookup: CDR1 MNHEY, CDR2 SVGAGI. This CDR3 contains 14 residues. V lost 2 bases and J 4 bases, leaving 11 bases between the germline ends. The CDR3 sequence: CASSYSVQPTEAFF. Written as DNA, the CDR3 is TGTGCCAGCAGTTACAGCGTTCAGCCCACTGAAGCTTTCTTT.

The CDR3 DNA reads TGCGCCAGCAGCCAAGATTATTTCGGGGGTGGTAACACTGAAGCTTTCTTT. Translated: CASSQDYFGGGNTEAFF. This chain connects TRBV4-3 to TRBJ1-1; weak D call: TRBD1 (5 bases). CDR3 length equals 17 residues. CDR1 and CDR2 from the germline V gene are LGHNA and YSLEER. V gave up 0 bases and J gave up 2 bases, with 16 bases separating them.

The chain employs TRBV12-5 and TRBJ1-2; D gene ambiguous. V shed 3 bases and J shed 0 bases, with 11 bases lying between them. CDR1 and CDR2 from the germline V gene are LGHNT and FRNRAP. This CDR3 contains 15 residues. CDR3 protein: CASGLESLANYGYTF. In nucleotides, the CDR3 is TGTGCTAGTGGTTTAGAGAGCTTAGCTAACTATGGCTACACCTTC.

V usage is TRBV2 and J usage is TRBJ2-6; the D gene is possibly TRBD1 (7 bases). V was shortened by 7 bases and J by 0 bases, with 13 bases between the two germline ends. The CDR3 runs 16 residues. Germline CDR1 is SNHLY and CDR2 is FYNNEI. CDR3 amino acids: CASNLQGGSGANVLTF. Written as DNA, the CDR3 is TGTGCCAGCAACCTGCAGGGGGGCTCTGGGGCCAACGTCCTGACTTTC.

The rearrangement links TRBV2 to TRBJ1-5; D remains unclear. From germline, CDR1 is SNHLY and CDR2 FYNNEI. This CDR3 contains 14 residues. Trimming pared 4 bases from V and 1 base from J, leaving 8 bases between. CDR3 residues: CASSVWQSNQPQHF. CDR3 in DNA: TGTGCCAGCAGTGTTTGGCAAAGCAATCAGCCCCAGCATTTT.